This entry lists 9 T cell receptor beta chains sequenced from one sample in a study of cytomegalovirus exposure and HLA in healthy donors. 60 Vbeta and 13 Jbeta primers were used in PCR. Produced via immunoSEQ multiplex PCR; TCRdb's table is partial and in-frame only. Here the sample spans about 83,000 clones, about 78% being singletons. What was sequenced was PBMCs. The origin of the receptors is a young man in good health and CMV-seropositive.

This chain links TRBV10-3 with TRBJ2-1; TRBD1 matches at 12 bases. CDR3 length: 14 amino acids. CDR1 is ENHRY, CDR2 SYGVKD, per germline. V dropped 0 bases and J dropped 15; count of bases not matched to a gene: 6. The CDR3 DNA sequence: TGTGCCATCAGTGAGTCCGGGACAGGGGGCTTGATGTTCTTC. This gives the protein CAISESGTGGLMFF.

This clone was picked up a small number of times. The V gene is TRBV29-1, the J gene TRBJ2-1; D uncertain. V dropped 0 bases and J dropped 0 bases, with 12 bases sitting between them. CDR3 length equals 16 residues. CDR1 and CDR2 (germline): SQVTM, ANQGSEA. This chain's CDR3 is CSVEDPPSRSYNEQFF. As DNA, the CDR3 is TGCAGCGTTGAAGATCCCCCGTCCCGCTCCTACAATGAGCAGTTCTTC.

The chain recombines TRBV10-3 with TRBJ2-3; 10 positions match TRBD2. The V gene's germline CDR1 is ENHRY and CDR2 SYGVKD. With 10 bases clipped from V and 8 bases from J, the junction kept 18 bases outside the gene matches. This CDR3 has 16 amino acids. The CDR3 loop reads CATGPVTSGTASTQYF. Written as DNA, the CDR3 is TGTGCCACCGGTCCGGTAACTAGCGGGACCGCAAGTACGCAGTATTTT.

The V gene is TRBV5-1, the J gene TRBJ2-1, with a tentative D call TRBD1 (6 bases). The CDR3 extends over 14 amino acids. The germline CDR1 and CDR2 sequences are SGHRS and YFSETQ. Trimming shortened V by 0 bases and J by 5 bases, and 9 bases separated the two germline ends. The CDR3 DNA reads TGCGCCAGCAGCTTGGACAGGGCGGACAATGAGCAGTTCTTC. Translation gives CASSLDRADNEQFF.

The V call is TRBV28, the J call TRBJ2-7, with TRBD2 matching 12 bases. CDR3 length: 17 residues. Per germline, CDR1 MDHEN and CDR2 SYDVKM. V lost 2 bases, J lost 2 bases, and 7 bases stayed unmatched. Written as DNA, the CDR3 is TGTGCCAGCAGTTTAAAGACTAGCGGGAGTAACCCCTACGAGCAGTACTTC. Translating gives CASSLKTSGSNPYEQYF.

The chain recombines TRBV6-5 with TRBJ2-6; D gene unclear. The CDR3 covers 14 residues. The germline gives CDR1 MNHEY, CDR2 SVGAGI. Trimming removed 7 bases from V and 1 base from J, with 8 bases in between. CDR3 protein: CASKLASGANVLTF. CDR3 DNA: TGTGCCAGCAAGTTAGCATCTGGGGCCAACGTCCTGACTTTC.

This clone came up once. The chain couples TRBV6-5 to TRBJ2-3, with unresolved D. Germline CDR1 MNHEY, CDR2 SVGAGI. Trimming pared 0 bases from V and 0 bases from J, leaving 7 bases between. This CDR3 contains 15 residues. The CDR3 here is CASSYSGQSTDTQYF. CDR3 coding DNA: TGTGCCAGCAGTTACTCGGGCCAGAGCACAGATACGCAGTATTTT.

The chain joins TRBV9 to TRBJ2-5, with TRBD1 matching over 7 bases. Per germline, CDR1 SGDLS and CDR2 YYNGEE. This CDR3 has 15 amino acids. V trimming: 4 bases; J trimming: 3 bases; junction bases outside the gene matches: 9. CDR3 in DNA: TGTGCCAGCAGCCGCAGACCCGGGACAGAAGAGACCCAGTACTTC. It is translated as CASSRRPGTEETQYF. The whole variable domain, remainder taken from reference TRBV9 and TRBJ2-5, is DSGVTQTPKHLITATGQRVTLRCSPRSGDLSVYWYQQSLDQGLQFLIQYYNGEERAKGNILERFSAQQFPDLHSELNLSSLELGDSALYFCASSRRPGTEETQYFGPGTRLLVL.

This clone occurred once. The rearrangement uses TRBV28 and TRBJ2-7; perhaps TRBD2 as D (5 bases). V lost 4 bases to trimming and J lost 4 bases, with 14 bases between them. The CDR3 loop spans 14 amino acids. Per germline, CDR1 MDHEN and CDR2 SYDVKM. CDR3 nucleotides: TGTGCCAGCAGTTCCCGCCCCCGGGATTACGAGCAGTACTTC. Its translation: CASSSRPRDYEQYF.